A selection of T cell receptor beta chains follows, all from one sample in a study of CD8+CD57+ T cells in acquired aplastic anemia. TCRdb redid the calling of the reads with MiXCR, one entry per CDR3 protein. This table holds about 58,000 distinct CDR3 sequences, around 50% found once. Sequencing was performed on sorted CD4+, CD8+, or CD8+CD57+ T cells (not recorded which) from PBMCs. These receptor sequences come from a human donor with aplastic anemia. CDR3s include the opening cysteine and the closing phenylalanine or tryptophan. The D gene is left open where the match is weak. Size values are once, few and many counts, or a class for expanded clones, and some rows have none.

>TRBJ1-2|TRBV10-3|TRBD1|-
CAIRTQGNGYTF
TGTGCCATCAGGACACAGGGGAATGGCTACACCTTC
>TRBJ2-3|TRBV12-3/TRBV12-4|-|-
CASSLAGRADTQYF
TGTGCCAGCAGTTTAGCGGGGAGAGCAGATACGCAGTATTTT
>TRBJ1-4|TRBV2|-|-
CASRLSVPTNEKLFF
TGTGCCAGCAGGCTTTCTGTTCCAACTAATGAAAAACTGTTTTTT
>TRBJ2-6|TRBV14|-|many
CASSSPKLSGANVLTF
TGTGCCAGCTCCTCTCCGAAGCTCTCTGGGGCCAACGTCCTGACTTTC
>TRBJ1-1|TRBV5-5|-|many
CASRSGLVPEAFF
TGTGCCAGCAGGTCGGGTTTGGTCCCTGAAGCTTTCTTT
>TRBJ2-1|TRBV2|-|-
CAIGRGQVDEQFF
TGTGCCATTGGGAGGGGACAGGTGGATGAGCAGTTCTTC
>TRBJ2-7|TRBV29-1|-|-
CSVDSGTYEQYF
TGCAGCGTTGATTCGGGGACCTACGAGCAGTACTTC
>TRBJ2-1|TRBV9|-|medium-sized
CASSVVRDEQFF
TGTGCCAGCAGCGTAGTGAGGGATGAGCAGTTCTTC
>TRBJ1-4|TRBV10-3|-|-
CASRTATNEKLFF
TGTGCCAGCAGAACCGCAACTAATGAAAAACTGTTTTTT
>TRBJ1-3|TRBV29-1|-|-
CSVGRQGGNTIYF
TGCAGCGTTGGCAGGCAGGGTGGAAACACCATATATTTT
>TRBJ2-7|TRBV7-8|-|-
CASSLARSPYEQYF
TGTGCCAGCAGCTTAGCCAGGTCACCCTACGAGCAGTACTTC
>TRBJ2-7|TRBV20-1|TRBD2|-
CSASLGAGGRVQSEQYF
TGCAGTGCCAGCCTTGGAGCGGGAGGTCGTGTGCAAAGCGAGCAGTACTTC
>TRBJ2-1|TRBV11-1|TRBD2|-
CASSPTSGTYNEQFF
TGTGCCAGCAGTCCGACTAGCGGGACATACAATGAGCAGTTCTTC
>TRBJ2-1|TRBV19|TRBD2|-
CASGLTSGSSNEQFF
TGTGCCTCAGGACTCACTAGCGGGAGTTCCAATGAGCAGTTCTTC
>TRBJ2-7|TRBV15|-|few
CATSRGRGHYEQYF
TGTGCCACCAGCAGAGGACGAGGTCACTACGAGCAGTACTTC
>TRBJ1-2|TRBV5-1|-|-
CASSPTGGGVNGYTF
TGCGCCAGCAGCCCAACTGGCGGGGGCGTGAACGGCTACACCTTC
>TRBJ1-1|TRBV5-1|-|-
CASSLRLRGTEAFF
TGCGCCAGCAGCTTGAGATTAAGGGGAACTGAAGCTTTCTTT
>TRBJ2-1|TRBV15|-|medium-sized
CATSSTGGGYNEQFF
TGTGCCACCAGCAGTACGGGGGGCGGGTACAATGAGCAGTTCTTC
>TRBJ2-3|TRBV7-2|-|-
CASSLGGGRDTQYF
TGTGCCAGCAGCTTAGGGGGGGGCAGAGATACGCAGTATTTT
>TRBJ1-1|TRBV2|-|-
CASSLYRYTEAFF
TGTGCCAGCAGCCTTTACAGGTACACTGAAGCTTTCTTT
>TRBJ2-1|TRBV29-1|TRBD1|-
CSGGQGTSSSYNEQFF
TGCAGCGGGGGACAGGGGACGTCCAGCTCCTACAATGAGCAGTTCTTC
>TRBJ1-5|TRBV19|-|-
CASTTVYSNQPQHF
TGTGCCAGTACGACAGTGTATAGCAATCAGCCCCAGCATTTT
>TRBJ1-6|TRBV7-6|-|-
CASSLDSRNSPLHF
TGTGCCAGCAGCTTAGACAGCCGTAATTCACCCCTCCACTTT
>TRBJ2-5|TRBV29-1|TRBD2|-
CSVRLADQETQYF
TGCAGCGTGCGACTAGCGGATCAAGAGACCCAGTACTTC
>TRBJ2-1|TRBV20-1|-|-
CSASLSADYNEQFF
TGCAGTGCTAGTCTTTCGGCAGATTACAATGAGCAGTTCTTC
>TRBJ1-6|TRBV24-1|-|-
CATSDRGGDSPLHF
TGTGCCACCAGTGACCGGGGTGGGGATTCACCCCTCCACTTT
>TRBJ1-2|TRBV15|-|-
CATSRVGTRNGYTF
TGTGCCACCAGCAGAGTTGGGACAAGGAATGGCTACACCTTC
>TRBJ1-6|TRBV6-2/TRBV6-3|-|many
CASSPRTDDNSPLHF
TGTGCCAGCAGCCCCCGGACAGACGATAATTCACCCCTCCACTTT
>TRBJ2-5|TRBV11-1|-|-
CASSFDTSGRDQEIQYF
TGTGCCAGCAGCTTCGACACGTCCGGCAGGGACCAAGAGATCCAGTACTTC
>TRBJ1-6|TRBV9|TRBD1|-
CASSENAGTVNSPLHF
TGTGCCAGCAGTGAAAACGCTGGGACAGTTAATTCACCCCTCCACTTT
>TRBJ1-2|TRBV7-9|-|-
CASSPMGGGCDYTF
TGTGCCAGCAGCCCTATGGGTGGGGGCTGTGACTACACCTTC
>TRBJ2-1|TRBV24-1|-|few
CATSDPRTYNEQFF
TGTGCCACCAGTGATCCCAGGACCTACAATGAGCAGTTCTTC
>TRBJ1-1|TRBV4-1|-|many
CASSRSRGTEAFF
TGCGCCAGCAGCCGCTCGAGAGGCACTGAAGCTTTCTTT
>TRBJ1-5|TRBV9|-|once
CASSGEVASNQPQHF
TGTGCCAGCAGTGGCGAGGTCGCGAGCAATCAGCCCCAGCATTTT
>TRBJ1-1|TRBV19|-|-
CASSIYRGRTEAFF
TGTGCCAGTAGTATCTATAGGGGACGGACTGAAGCTTTCTTT
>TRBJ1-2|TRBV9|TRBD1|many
CASSVGRGNGYTF
TGTGCCAGCAGCGTAGGCAGGGGGAATGGCTACACCTTC
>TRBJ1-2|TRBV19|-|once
CASSMPSLGYTF
TGTGCCAGTAGTATGCCCTCGCTGGGCTACACCTTC
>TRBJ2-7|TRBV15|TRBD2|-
CATRASSGGTYEQYF
TGTGCCACCAGGGCCTCTAGCGGGGGTACCTACGAGCAGTACTTC
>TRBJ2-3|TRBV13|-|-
CASSPQWAFERTKPGTQYF
TGTGCCAGCAGCCCCCAGTGGGCCTTCGAGCGGACCAAGCCAGGTACGCAGTATTTT
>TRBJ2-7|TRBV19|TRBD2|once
CASATSGSVSYEQYF
TGTGCCAGTGCAACTAGCGGGAGTGTCTCCTACGAGCAGTACTTC
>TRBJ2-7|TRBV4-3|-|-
CASSPEGGYEQYF
TGCGCCAGCAGCCCGGAGGGGGGATACGAGCAGTACTTC
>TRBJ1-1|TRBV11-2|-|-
CASSRIGGTTNTEAFF
TGTGCCAGCAGCCGCATAGGGGGAACCACGAACACTGAAGCTTTCTTT
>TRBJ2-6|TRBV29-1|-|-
CSVVGGSGANVLTF
TGCAGCGTTGTAGGGGGCTCTGGGGCCAACGTCCTGACTTTC
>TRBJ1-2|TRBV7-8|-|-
CASSPYGTTNYGYTF
TGTGCCAGCAGCCCCTACGGGACGACTAACTATGGCTACACCTTC
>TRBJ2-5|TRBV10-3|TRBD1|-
CAISRDRMETQYF
TGTGCCATCAGCCGGGACAGGATGGAGACCCAGTACTTC
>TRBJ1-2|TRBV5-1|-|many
CASSSLGQSVDGYTF
TGCGCCAGCAGCTCCCTAGGACAGTCGGTCGATGGCTACACCTTC
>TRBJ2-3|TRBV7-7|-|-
CASSLGDLDTQYF
TGTGCTAGCAGCCTCGGGGACCTGGATACGCAGTATTTT
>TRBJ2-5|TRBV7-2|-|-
CASSLDRETQHF
TGTGCCAGCAGCTTAGATAGAGAGACCCAGCACTTC
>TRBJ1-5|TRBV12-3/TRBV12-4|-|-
CASSRPPGPQHF
TGTGCCAGCAGTCGGCCCCCAGGGCCCCAGCATTTT
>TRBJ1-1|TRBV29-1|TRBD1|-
CSVEGPGQGEEGTEAFF
TGCAGCGTTGAGGGACCGGGACAGGGGGAAGAGGGAACTGAAGCTTTCTTT
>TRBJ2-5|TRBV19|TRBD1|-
CASSPGQGVGETQYF
TGTGCCAGTAGTCCGGGACAGGGGGTCGGGGAGACCCAGTACTTC
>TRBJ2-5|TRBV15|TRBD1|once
CATSRGALTGGETQYF
TGTGCCACCAGCAGAGGGGCTTTGACAGGGGGAGAGACCCAGTACTTC
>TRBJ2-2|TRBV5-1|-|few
CASSLVDSASGELFF
TGCGCCAGCAGCTTGGTCGATAGCGCGAGCGGGGAGCTGTTTTTT
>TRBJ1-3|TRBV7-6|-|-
CASGWEGNTIYF
TGTGCCAGCGGCTGGGAAGGAAACACCATATATTTT
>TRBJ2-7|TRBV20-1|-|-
CSASLLTGRGRVNEQYF
TGCAGTGCTAGTCTTCTCACAGGACGGGGGCGAGTGAACGAGCAGTACTTC
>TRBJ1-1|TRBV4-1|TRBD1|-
CASSREDRPNTEAFF
TGCGCCAGCAGCCGGGAGGACAGGCCGAACACTGAAGCTTTCTTT
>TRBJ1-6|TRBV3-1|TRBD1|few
CASSSGTGQYNSPLHF
TGTGCCAGCAGCTCCGGGACAGGGCAATATAATTCACCCCTCCACTTT
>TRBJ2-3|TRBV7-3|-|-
CASSLTRLDTQYF
TGTGCCAGCAGCTTAACGCGATTAGATACGCAGTATTTT